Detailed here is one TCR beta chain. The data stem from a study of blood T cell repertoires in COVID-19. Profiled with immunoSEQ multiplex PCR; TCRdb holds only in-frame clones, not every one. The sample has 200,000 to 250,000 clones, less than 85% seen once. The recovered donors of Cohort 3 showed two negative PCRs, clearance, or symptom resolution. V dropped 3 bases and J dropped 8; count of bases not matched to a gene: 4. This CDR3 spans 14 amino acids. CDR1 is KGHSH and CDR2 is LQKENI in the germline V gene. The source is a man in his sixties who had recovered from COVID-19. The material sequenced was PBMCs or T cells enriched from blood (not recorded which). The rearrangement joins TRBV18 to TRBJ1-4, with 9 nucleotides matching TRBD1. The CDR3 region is CASSPGTGPEKLFF. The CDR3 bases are TGTGCCAGCTCACCGGGGACAGGGCCCGAAAAACTGTTTTTT.